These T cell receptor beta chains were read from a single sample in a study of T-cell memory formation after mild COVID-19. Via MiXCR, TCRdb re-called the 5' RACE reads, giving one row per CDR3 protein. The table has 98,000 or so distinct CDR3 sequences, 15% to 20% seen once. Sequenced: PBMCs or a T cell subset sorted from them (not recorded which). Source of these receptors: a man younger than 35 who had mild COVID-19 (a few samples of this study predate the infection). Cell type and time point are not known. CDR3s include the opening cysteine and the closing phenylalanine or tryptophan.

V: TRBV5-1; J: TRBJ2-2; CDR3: CASSRDVTGELFF
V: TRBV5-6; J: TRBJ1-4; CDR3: CASSSMTGEEKLFF
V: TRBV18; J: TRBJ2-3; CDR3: CASSPPLRGGTDTQYF
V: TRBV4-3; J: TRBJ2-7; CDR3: CASSQDITYEQYF
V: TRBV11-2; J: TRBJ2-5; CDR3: CASSREGVLAGTQYF
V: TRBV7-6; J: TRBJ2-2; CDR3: CASSLGAGLTNTGELFF
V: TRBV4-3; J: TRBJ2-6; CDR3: CASSQEAGYHSGANVLTF
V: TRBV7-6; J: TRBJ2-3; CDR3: CASSLVVAGGTDTQYF
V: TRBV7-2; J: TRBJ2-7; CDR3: CASSLASGQSYEQYF
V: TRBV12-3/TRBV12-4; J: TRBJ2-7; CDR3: CASSFYRTIYEQYF
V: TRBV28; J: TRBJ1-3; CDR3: CASRTRGSNGNTIYF
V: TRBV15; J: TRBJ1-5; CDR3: CATSRDEGQGFHQPQHF
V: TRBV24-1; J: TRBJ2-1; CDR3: CATSGVGQGGNNEQFF
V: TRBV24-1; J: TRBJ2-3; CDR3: CATSEPSGGADTQYF
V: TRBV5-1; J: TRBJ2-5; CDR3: CASSPGRAETQYF
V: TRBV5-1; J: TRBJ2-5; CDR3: CASAAGTSGEETQYF
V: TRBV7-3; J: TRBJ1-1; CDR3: CASSLGTGGKAFF
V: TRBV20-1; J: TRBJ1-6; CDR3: CSARDAVLGQGRGSPLHF
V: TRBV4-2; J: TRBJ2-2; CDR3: CASSLSTGNTGELFF
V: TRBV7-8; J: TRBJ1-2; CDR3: CASSLETGYYGYTF
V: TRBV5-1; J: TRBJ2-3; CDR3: CASTPGASTDTQYF
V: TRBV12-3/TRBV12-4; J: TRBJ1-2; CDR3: CASSLGVPNGYTF
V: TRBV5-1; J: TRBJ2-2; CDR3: CASSFALINTGELFF
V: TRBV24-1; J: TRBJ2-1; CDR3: CATSDYQLGTEQFF
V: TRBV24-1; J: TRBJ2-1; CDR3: CATSDGPGEQFF
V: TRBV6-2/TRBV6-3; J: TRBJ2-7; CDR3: CASRQTSGLAYEQYF
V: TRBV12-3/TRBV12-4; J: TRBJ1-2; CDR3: CASSWRDSHGYTF
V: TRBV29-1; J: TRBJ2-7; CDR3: CSVVVAGVSYEQYF
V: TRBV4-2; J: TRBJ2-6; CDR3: CASSPRAGANVLTF
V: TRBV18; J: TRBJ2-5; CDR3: CASSPLPGQGVETQYF
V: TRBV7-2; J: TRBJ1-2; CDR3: CASTPPTTAVYGYTF
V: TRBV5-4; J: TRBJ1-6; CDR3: CASSFGPGVSPLHF
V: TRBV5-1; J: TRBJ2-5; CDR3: CASSLGNQETQYF
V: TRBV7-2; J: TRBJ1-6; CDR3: CASSFSLGLNSPLHF
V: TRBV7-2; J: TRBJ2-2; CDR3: CASSSTSGSGELFF
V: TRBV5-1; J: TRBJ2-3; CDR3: CASSLGPTSGGTDTQYF
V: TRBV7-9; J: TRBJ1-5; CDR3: CASSLDGIHQPQHF
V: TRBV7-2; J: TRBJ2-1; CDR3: CASSYRTNEQFF
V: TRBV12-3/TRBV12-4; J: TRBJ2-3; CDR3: CASSGSRVGAQYF
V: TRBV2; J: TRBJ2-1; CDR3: CASSRDREDEQFF
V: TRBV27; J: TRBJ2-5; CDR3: CASSNPGGTQYF
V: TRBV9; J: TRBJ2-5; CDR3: CASSREAQQETQYF
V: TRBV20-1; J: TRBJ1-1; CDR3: CSASGAGAKAFF
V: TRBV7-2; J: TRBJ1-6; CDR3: CASSLYKGSNSPLHF
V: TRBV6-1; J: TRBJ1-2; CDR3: CATRFQGANGYTF
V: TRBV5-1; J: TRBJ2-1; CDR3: CASSRTGWMEDEQFF
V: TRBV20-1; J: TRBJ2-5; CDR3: CSATSGGAGETQYF
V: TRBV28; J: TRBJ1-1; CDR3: CASNLPGQGVNTEAFF
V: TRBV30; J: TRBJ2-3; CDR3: CAWGPGTSDTQYF
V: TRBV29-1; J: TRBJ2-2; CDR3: CSVEGPPGNTGELFF
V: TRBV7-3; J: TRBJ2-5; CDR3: CASSPTGLVKTQYF
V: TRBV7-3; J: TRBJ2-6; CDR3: CASSLDSSGANVLTF
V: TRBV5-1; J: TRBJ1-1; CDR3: CASSSGQPNTEAFF
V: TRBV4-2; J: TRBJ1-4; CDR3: CASSYEGKLFF
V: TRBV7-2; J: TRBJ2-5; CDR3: CASSSVPETQYF
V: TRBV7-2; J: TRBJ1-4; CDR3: CASSSSSGTGGEKLFF
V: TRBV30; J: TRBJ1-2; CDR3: CAWSRGLEVGYTF